This is a list of T cell receptor beta chains from one sample in a study of beta chain features in type 1 diabetes. Method: immunoSEQ multiplex PCR; TCRdb's copy keeps in-frame clones and lacks some. This table holds 500,000 to 850,000 clones, over 12% found once. Sequenced: naive CD4+ T cells from blood. All receptors come from a man younger than 35 with type 1 diabetes. The CDR3 runs from the conserved cysteine through the conserved F or W.

V,CDR3
TRBV2,CASSPDIYNEQFF
TRBV7-2,CASTGQGSYEQYF
TRBV25-1,CASSEASGYGNQPQHF
TRBV7-2,CASSLALVGALNTEAFF
TRBV27,CASRERQNEQFF
TRBV27,CASSSGLAGNEQFF
TRBV7-3,CASSLTRDRGADTQYF
TRBV7-6,CASSVNRADTQYF
TRBV6-5,CASSPDSRFYNEQFF
TRBV30,CAWKERVYTGELFF
TRBV5-6,CASSSSGVHGYTF
TRBV15,CATSRDHSTYEQYF
TRBV6-1,CASSDVRGSYTF
TRBV5-1,CASSLGLAGAETQYF
TRBV27,CAKRGFIDPYNEQFF
TRBV30,CASSLWTGATDTQYF
TRBV6-6,CASSSLLVGVSGYTF
TRBV9,CASSVYEREPRDTQYF
TRBV30,CAWTIRQNTEAFF
TRBV7-2,CASSPTSGLSYEQYF
TRBV5-6,CASSQGDYGYTF
TRBV5-1,CASSPRAEANEQFF
TRBV6-6,CASSYSSGNQPQHF
TRBV4-2,CASSPLTGLTEQYF
TRBV27,CASARAGTAINYGYTF
TRBV6-1,CASSGQGTYEQYF